The clone carrying this T cell receptor beta chain is labeled medium-sized (0.01 to 0.1%) based on frequency. Its specificity is not known. These data come from a study of CXCR3-negative and CXCR3-positive naive CD8 T cells. The study made its TRB cDNA libraries by 5' RACE, adding UMI labels. With the 5' RACE reads reprocessed, TCRdb shows one record per CDR3 protein and no DNA. The repertoire shows 46,000 or so distinct CDR3 sequences; the top ten hold around 1.5%. Findings and caveats of the study: Hydrophobicity was higher for TRB CDR3s found in CXCR3-positive naive cells than in CXCR3-negative naive cells.

The CDR3 is made up of 11 amino acids. The germline V gene encodes CDR1 DFQATT and CDR2 SNEGSKA (reference sequence). V is TRBV20-1 and J is TRBJ2-7; TCRdb outputs TRBD1, but without DNA this stays unchecked. This receptor was identified in a human donor in good health. Some clones in this sample may be carry-over from other donors' samples. The source material was naive CXCR3- CD8+ T cells from blood. Documented subset: CD45RO-CCR7+CD27+CD95- naive CD8+ T cells lacking CXCR3 (TNR3-). The CDR3: CKAGLPYEQYF.